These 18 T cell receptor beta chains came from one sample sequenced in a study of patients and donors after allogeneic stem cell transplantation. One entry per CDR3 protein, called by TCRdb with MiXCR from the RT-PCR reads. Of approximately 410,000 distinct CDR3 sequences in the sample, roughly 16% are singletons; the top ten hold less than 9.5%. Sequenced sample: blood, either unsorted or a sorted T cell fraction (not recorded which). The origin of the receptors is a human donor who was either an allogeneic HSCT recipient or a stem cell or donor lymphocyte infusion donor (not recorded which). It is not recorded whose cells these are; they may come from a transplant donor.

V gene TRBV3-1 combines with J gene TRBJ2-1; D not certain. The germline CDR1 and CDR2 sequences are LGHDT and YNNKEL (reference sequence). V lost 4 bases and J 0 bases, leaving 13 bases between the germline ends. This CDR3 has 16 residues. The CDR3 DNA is TGTGCCAGCAGCCCAACGGGTTTAGCCTCCTACAATGAGCAGTTCTTC. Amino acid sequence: CASSPTGLASYNEQFF.

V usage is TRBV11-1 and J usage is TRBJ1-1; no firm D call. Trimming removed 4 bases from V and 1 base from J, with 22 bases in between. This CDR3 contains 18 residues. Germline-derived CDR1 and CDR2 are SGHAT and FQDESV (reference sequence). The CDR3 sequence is CASSSPRLLNLGNTEAFF. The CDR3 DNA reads TGTGCCAGCAGCTCCCCCCGGTTGTTGAACTTGGGGAACACTGAAGCTTTCTTT.

The CDR3 loop reads CSVDRSNYGYTF. The CDR3 nucleotides are TGCAGCGTTGACAGGTCTAACTATGGCTACACCTTC. The genes are TRBV29-1 and TRBJ1-2; D gene ambiguous. V shed 3 bases and J shed 0 bases, with 5 bases lying between them. The germline V gene encodes CDR1 SQVTM and CDR2 ANQGSEA. There are 12 residues in the CDR3.

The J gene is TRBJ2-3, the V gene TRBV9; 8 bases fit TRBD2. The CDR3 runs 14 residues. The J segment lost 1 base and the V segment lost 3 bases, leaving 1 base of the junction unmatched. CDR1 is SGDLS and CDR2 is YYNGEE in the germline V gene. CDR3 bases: TGTGCCAGCAGCGATAGCGGGGGCACAGATACGCAGTATTTT. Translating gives CASSDSGGTDTQYF.

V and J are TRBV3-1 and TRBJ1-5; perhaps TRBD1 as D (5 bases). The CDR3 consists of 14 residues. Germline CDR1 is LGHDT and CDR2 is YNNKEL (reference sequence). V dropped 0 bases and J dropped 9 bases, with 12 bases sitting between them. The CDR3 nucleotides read TGTGCCAGCAGCCAAGAATCCCGGGGGATGCCCCAGCATTTT. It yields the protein CASSQESRGMPQHF.

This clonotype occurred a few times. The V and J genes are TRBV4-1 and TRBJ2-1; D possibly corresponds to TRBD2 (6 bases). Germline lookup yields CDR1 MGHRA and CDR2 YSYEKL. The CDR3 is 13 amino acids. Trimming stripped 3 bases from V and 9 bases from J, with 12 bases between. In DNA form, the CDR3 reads TGCGCCAGCAGCCATGCGGTGGGGGGTGAGCAGTTCTTC. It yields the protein CASSHAVGGEQFF.

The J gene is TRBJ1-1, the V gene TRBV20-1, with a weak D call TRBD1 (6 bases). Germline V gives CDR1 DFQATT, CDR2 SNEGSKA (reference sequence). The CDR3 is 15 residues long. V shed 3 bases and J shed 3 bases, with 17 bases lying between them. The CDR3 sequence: CSASPSGARDTEAFF. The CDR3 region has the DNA TGCAGTGCTAGCCCCTCGGGGGCGAGGGACACTGAAGCTTTCTTT.

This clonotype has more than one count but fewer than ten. This CDR3 reads CSATPPTSGDNEQFF. CDR3 nucleotides: TGCAGTGCTACACCTCCGACTAGCGGGGACAATGAGCAGTTCTTC. The chain has TRBV20-1 and TRBJ2-1, with 11 bases matching TRBD2. This CDR3 region has 15 residues. Germline V gene data show CDR1 as DFQATT and CDR2 as SNEGSKA (reference sequence). After removal of 4 bases from V and 5 bases from J, the junction contained 7 bases not matched to a gene.

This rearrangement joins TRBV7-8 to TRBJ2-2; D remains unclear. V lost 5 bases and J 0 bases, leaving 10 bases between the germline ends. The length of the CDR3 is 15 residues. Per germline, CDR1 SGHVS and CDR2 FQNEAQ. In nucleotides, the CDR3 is TGTGCCAGCAGCCCCGGGCCTTCGAACACCGGGGAGCTGTTTTTT. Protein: CASSPGPSNTGELFF. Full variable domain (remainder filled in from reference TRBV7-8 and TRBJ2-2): GAGVSQSPRYKVAKRGQDVALRCDPISGHVSLFWYQQALGQGPEFLTYFQNEAQLDKSGLPSDRFFAERPEGSVSTLKIQRTQQEDSAVYLCASSPGPSNTGELFFGEGSRLTVL.

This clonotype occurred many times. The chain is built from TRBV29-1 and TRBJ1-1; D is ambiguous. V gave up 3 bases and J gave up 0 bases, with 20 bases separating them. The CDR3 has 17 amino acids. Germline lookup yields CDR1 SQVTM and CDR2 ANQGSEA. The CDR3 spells CSVDSEPGNPMNTEAFF. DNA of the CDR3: TGCAGCGTTGACAGTGAGCCAGGCAACCCAATGAACACTGAAGCTTTCTTT.

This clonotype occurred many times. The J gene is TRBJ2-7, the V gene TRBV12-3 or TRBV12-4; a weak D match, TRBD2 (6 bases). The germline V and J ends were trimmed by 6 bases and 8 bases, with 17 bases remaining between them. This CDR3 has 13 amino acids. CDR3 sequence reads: CASRSGTPSKQYF. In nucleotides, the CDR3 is TGTGCCAGCAGGTCCGGGACTCCTTCTAAGCAGTACTTC.

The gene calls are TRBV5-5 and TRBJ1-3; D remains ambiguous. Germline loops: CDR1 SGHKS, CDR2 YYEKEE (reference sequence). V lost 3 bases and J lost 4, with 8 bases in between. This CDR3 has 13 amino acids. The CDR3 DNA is TGTGCCAGCAGCTCAATGATGGGAAACACCATATATTTT. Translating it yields CASSSMMGNTIYF.

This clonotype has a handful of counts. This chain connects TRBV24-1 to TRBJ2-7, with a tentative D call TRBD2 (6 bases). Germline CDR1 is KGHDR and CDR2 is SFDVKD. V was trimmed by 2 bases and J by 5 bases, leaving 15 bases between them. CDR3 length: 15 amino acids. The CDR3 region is CATSDSELAHDEQYF. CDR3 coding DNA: TGTGCCACCAGTGATTCAGAACTAGCTCACGACGAGCAGTACTTC.

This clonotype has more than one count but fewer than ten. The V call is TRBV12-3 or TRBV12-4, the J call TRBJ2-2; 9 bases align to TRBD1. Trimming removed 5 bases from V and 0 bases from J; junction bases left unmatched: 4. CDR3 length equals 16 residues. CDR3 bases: TGTGCCAGCAGTCCGCGGGACAGGGCGAACACCGGGGAGCTGTTTTTT. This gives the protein CASSPRDRANTGELFF.

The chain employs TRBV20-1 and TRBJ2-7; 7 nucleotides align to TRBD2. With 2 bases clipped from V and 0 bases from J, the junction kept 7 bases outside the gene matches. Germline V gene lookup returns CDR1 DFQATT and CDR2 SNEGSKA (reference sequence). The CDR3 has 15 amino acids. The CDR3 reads CSARPLAEISYEQYF. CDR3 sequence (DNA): TGCAGTGCTAGACCCCTAGCGGAGATCTCCTACGAGCAGTACTTC.

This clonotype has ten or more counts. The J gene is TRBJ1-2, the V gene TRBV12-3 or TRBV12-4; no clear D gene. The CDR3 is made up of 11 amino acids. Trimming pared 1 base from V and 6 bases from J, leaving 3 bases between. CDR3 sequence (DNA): TGTGCCAGCAGTTTAGGACATGGCTACACCTTC. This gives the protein CASSLGHGYTF.

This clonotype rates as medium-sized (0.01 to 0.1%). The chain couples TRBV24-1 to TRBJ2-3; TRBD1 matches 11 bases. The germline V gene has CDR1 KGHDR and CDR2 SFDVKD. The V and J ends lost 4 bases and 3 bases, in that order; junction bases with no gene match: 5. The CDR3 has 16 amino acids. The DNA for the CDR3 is TGTGCCACCAGTGACACCGGGACAGGGGGGACAGATACGCAGTATTTT. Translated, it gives CATSDTGTGGTDTQYF.

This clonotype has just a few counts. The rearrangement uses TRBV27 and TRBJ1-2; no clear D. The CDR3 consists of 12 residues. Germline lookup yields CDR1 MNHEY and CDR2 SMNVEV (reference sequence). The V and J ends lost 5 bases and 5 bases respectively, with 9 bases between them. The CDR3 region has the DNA TGTGCCAGCAGTCCGGACCGATATGGCTACACCTTC. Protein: CASSPDRYGYTF.